This TCR beta chain was identified during a study of CD8 T cells in Susac syndrome. The authors sequenced TCR beta from blood CD8+ and CD4+ T cells. Each Susac syndrome patient had definite or probable disease by recently defined criteria. RNA, at roughly 0.5 to 1 ug, was reverse transcribed with random hexamers. The immunoSEQ assay covered 54 Vbeta and 13 Jbeta segments for CDR3. One entry per CDR3 protein, called by TCRdb with MiXCR from the immunoSEQ multiplex PCR reads. The data contain 200,000 or so distinct CDR3 sequences, roughly 95% of them singletons. V was pared by 0 bases and J by 6 bases, with 4 bases of the junction left unmatched. The V gene's germline CDR1 is LGHDT and CDR2 YNNKEL (reference sequence). The CDR3 spans 15 residues.

The sequenced material came from CD4+ T cells from PBMCs. This sequence was found in a human donor with Susac syndrome. The V gene is TRBV3-1, the J gene TRBJ1-5; 8 positions match TRBD1. CDR3 protein: CASSQDSGGGQPQHF. CDR3 nucleotides: TGTGCCAGCAGCCAAGATTCAGGGGGCGGTCAGCCCCAGCATTTT.